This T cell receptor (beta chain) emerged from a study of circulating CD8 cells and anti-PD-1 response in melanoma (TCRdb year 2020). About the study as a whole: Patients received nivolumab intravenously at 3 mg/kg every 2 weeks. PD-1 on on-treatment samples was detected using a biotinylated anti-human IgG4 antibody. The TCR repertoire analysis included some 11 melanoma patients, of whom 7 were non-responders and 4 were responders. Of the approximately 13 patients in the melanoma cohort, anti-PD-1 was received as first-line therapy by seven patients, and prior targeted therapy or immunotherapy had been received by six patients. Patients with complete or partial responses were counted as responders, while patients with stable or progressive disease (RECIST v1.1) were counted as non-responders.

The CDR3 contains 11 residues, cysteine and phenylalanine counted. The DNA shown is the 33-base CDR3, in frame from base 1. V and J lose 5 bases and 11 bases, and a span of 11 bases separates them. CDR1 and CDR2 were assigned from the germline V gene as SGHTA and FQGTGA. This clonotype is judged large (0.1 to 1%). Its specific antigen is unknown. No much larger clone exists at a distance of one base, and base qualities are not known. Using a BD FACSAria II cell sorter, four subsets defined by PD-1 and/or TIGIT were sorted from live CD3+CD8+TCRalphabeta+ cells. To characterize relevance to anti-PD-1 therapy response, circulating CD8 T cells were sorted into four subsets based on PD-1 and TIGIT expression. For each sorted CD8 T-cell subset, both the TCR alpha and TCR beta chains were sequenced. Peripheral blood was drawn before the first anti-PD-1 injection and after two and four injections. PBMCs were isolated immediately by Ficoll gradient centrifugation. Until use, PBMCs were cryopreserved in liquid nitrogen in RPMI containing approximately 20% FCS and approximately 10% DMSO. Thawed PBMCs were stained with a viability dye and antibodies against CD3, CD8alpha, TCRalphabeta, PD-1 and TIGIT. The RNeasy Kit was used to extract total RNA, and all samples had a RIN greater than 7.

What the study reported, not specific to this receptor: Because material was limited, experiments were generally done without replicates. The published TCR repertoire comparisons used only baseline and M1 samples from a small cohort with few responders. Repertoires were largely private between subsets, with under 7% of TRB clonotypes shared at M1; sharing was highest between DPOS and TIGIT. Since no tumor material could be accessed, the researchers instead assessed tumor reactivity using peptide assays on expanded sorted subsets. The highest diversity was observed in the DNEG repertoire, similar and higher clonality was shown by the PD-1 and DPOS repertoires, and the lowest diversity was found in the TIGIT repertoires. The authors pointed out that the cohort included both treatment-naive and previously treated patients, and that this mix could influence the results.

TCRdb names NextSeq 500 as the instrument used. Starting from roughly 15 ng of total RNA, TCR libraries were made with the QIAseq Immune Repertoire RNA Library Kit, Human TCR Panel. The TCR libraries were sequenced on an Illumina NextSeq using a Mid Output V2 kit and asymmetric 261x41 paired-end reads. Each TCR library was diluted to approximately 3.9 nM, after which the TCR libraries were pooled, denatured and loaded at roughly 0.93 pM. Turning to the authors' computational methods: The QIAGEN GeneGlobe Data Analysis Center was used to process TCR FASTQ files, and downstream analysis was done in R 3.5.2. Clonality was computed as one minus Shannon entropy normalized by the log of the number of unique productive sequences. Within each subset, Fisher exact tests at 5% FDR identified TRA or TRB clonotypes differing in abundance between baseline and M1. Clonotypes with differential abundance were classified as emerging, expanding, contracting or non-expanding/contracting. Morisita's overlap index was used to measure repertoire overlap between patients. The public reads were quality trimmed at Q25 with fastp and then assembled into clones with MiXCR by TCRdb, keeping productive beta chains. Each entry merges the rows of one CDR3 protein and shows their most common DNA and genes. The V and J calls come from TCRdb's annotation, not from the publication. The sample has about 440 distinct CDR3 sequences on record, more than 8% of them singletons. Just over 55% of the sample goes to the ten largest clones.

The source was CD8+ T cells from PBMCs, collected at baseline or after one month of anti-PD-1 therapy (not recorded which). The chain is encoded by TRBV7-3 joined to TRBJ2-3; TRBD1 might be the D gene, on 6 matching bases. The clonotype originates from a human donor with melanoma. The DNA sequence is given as TGTGCCAGCAGCACGGGACAATTGCAGTATTTT. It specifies CASSTGQLQYF. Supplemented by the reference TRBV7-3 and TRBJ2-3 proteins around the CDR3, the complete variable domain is GAGVSQTPSNKVTEKGKYVELRCDPISGHTALYWYRQSLGQGPEFLIYFQGTGAADDSGLPNDRFFAVRPEGSVSTLKIQRTERGDSAVYLCASSTGQLQYFGPGTRLTVL.